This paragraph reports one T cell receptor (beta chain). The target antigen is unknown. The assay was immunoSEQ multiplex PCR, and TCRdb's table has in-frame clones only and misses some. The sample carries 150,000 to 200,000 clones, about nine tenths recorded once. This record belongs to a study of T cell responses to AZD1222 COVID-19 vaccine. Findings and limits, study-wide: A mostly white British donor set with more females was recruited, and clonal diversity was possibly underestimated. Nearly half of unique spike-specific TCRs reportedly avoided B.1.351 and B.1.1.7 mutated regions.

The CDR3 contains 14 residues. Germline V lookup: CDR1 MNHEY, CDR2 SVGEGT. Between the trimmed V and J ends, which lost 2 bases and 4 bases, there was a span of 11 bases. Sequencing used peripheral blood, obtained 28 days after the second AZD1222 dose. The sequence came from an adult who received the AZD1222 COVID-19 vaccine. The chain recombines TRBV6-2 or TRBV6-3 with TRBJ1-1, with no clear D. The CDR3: CASSYTSPVTEAFF. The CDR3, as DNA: TGTGCCAGCAGTTACACCTCGCCTGTCACTGAAGCTTTCTTT.